This T cell receptor (beta chain) was recovered during a study of cytomegalovirus exposure and HLA in healthy donors. The trim removed 2 bases at V and 7 bases at J, leaving 4 bases unmatched. This CDR3 spans 13 amino acids. Germline assignment: CDR1 MNHEY and CDR2 SVGAGI. Measured with immunoSEQ multiplex PCR; TCRdb has only the in-frame clones, and not every one. In the table there are approximately 64,000 clones, more than 85% of which are singletons. The TCR sequence derives from a woman aged 18-29 years in good health and CMV-seronegative. The chain links TRBV6-5 to TRBJ1-2, with 7 nucleotides matching TRBD1. Sequencing was carried out using PBMCs. The chain's CDR3 is CASSYHRGAGYTF. The CDR3 DNA is TGTGCCAGCAGTTACCACAGGGGTGCTGGCTACACCTTC.